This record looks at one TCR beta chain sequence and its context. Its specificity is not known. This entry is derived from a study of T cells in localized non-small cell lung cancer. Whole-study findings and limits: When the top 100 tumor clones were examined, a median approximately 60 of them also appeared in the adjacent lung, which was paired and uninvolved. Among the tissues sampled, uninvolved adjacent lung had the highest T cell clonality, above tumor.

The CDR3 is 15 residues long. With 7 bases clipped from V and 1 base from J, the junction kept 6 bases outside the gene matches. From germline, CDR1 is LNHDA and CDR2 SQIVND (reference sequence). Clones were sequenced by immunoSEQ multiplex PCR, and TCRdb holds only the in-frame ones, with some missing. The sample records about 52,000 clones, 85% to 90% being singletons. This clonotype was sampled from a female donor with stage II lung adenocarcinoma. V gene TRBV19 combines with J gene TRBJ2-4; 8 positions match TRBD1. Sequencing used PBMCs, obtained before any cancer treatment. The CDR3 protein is CASTSQGAAKNIQYF. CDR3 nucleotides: TGTGCCAGTACTTCTCAGGGGGCTGCCAAAAACATTCAGTACTTC. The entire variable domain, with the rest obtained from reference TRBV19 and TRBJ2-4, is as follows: DGGITQSPKYLFRKEGQNVTLSCEQNLNHDAMYWYRQDPGQGLRLIYYSQIVNDFQKGDIAEGYSVSREKKESFPLTVTSAQKNPTAFYLCASTSQGAAKNIQYFGAGTRLSVL.